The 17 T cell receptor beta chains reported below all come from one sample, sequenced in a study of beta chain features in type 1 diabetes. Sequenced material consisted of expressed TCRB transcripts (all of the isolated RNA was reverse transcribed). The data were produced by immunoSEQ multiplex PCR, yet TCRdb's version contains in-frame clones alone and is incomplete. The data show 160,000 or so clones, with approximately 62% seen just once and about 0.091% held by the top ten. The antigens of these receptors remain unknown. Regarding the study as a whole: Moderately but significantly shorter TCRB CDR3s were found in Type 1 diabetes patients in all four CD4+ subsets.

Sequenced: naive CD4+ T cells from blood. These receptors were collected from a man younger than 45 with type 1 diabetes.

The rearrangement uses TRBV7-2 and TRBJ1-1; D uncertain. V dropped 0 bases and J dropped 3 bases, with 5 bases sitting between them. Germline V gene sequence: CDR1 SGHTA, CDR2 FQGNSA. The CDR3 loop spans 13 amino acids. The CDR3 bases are TGTGCCAGCAGCTTAGCCTCGGACACTGAAGCTTTCTTT. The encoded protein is CASSLASDTEAFF.

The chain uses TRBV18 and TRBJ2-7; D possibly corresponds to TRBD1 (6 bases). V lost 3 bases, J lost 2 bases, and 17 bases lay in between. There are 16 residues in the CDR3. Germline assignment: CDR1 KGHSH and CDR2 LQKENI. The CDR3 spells CASSPGGTSSTYEQYF. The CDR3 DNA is TGTGCCAGCTCACCTGGTGGGACATCTAGCACCTACGAGCAGTACTTC.

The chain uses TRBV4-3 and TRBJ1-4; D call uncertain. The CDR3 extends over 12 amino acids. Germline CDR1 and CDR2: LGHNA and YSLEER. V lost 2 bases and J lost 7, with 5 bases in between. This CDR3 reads CASSQHGEKLFF. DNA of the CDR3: TGCGCCAGCAGCCAACATGGTGAAAAACTGTTTTTT.

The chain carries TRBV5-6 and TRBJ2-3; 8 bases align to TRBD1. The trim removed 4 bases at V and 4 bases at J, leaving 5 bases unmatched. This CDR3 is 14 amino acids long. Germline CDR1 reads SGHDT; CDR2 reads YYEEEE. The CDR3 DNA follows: TGTGCCAGCAGCACGCGGACAGGGTCAGATACGCAGTATTTT. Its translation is CASSTRTGSDTQYF.

The CDR3 nucleotides are TGTGCCAGCAGCCCCAGAAGTCCAGGGGTCGTCACAGATACGCAGTATTTT. This gives the protein CASSPRSPGVVTDTQYF. The gene calls are TRBV9 and TRBJ2-3; TRBD1 might be the D (6 bases). V was clipped by 4 bases and J by 2 bases, with 20 bases between them. The CDR3 totals 17 residues. Germline CDR1 reads SGDLS; CDR2 reads YYNGEE.

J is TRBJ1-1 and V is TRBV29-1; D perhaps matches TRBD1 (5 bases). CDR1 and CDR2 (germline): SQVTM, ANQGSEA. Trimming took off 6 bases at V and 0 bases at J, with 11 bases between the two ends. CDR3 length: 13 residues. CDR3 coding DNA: TGCAGCGTGGCAGGGCCAATGAACACTGAAGCTTTCTTT. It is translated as CSVAGPMNTEAFF. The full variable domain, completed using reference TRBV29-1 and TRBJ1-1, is SAVISQKPSRDICQRGTSLTIQCQVDSQVTMMFWYRQQPGQSLTLIATANQGSEATYESGFVIDKFPISRPNLTFSTLTVSNMSPEDSSIYLCSVAGPMNTEAFFGQGTRLTVV.

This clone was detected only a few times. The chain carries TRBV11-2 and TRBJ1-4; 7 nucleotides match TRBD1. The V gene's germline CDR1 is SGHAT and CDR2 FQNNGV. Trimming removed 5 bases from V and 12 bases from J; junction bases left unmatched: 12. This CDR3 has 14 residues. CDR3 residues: CASSLGTVVGELFF. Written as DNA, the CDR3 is TGTGCCAGCAGCCTTGGGACAGTGGTTGGGGAACTGTTTTTT.

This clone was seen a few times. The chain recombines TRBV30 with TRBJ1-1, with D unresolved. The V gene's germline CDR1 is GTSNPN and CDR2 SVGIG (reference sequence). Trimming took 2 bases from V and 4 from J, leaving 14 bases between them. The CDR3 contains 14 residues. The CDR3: CAWSLPASGTEAFF. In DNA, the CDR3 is TGTGCCTGGAGTCTGCCAGCCTCGGGCACTGAAGCTTTCTTT.

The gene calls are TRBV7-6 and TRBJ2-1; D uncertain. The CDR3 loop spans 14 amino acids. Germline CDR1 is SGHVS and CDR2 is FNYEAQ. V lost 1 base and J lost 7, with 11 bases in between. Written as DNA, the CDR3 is TGTGCCAGCAGCTTAGTTTGGCCGCCTAATGAGCAGTTCTTC. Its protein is CASSLVWPPNEQFF.

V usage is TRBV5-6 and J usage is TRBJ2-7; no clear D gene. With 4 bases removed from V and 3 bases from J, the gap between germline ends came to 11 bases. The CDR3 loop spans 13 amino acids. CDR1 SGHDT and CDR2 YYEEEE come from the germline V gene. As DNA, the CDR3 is TGTGCCAGCAGCCCGGGTACGATCTACGAGCAGTACTTC. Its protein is CASSPGTIYEQYF.

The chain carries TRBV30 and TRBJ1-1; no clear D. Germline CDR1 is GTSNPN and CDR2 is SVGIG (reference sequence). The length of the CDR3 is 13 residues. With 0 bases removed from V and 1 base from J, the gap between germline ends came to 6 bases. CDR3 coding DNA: TGTGCCTGGAGTGTGTCCCGGAACACTGAAGCTTTCTTT. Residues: CAWSVSRNTEAFF.

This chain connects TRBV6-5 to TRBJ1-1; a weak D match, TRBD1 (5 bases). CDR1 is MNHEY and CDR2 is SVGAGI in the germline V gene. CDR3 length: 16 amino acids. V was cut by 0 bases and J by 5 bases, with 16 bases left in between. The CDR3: CASSYSSAGRGTEAFF. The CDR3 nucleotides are TGTGCCAGCAGTTACTCGTCGGCAGGGAGAGGAACTGAAGCTTTCTTT.

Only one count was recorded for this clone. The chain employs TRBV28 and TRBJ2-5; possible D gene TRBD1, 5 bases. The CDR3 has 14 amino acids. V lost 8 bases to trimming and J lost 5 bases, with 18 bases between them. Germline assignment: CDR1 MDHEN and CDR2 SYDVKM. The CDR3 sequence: CASSLQGLGETQYF. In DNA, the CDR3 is TGTGCCAGCTCCCTGCAGGGCCTTGGGGAGACCCAGTACTTC.

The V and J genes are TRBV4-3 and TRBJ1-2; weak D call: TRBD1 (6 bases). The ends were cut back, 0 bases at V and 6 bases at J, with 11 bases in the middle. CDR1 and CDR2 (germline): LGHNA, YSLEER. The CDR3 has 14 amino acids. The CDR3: CASSQDTGRDGYTF. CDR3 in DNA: TGCGCCAGCAGCCAAGATACAGGGAGGGATGGCTACACCTTC.

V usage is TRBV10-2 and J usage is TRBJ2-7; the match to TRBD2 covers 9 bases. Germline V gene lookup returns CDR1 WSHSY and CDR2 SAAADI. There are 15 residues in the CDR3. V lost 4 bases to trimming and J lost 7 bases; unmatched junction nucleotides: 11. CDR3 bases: TGCGCCAGCAGTGGAACTAGCGGGCGAGGAGGAGAGCAGTACTTC. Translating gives CASSGTSGRGGEQYF.

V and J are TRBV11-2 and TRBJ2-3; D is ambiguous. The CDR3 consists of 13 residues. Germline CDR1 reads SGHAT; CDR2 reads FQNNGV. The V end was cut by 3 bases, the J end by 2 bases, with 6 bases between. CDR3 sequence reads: CASSFVYTDTQYF. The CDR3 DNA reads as TGTGCCAGCAGCTTTGTTTACACAGATACGCAGTATTTT.

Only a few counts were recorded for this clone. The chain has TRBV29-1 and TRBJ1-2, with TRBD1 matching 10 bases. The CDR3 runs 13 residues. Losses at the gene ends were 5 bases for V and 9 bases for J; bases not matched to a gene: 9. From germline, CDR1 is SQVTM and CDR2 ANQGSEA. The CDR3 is CSVCGTGETSYTF. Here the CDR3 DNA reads TGCAGCGTTTGTGGGACAGGGGAAACCAGCTACACCTTC.